Following are 15 T cell receptor beta chains from one sample sequenced in a study of blood T cell repertoires in COVID-19. The protocol was immunoSEQ multiplex PCR, while the TCRdb copy is restricted to in-frame clones and leaves out a portion. The data hold a few hundred thousand clones, with roughly 85% observed a single time. Sequenced input: peripheral blood. The origin of the receptors is a woman between 18 and 29 years old with acute or convalescent COVID-19.

This clone was detected once. The V gene is TRBV5-4, the J gene TRBJ2-3; 9 positions agree with TRBD2. V was clipped by 7 bases and J by 0 bases; unmatched bases: 12. Looked up from germline, CDR1 is SGHNT and CDR2 is YYREEE (reference sequence). This CDR3 contains 17 residues. The CDR3 DNA reads TGTGCCAGCTCCCGGGCTAGCGGGATACTTAGCACAGATACGCAGTATTTT. It translates to CASSRASGILSTDTQYF.

V is TRBV3-1 (or the pseudogene TRBV3-2) and J is TRBJ2-1; TRBD2 agrees at 10 bases. CDR3 size: 18 residues. Trimming cost V 1 base and J 4 bases; bases outside gene matches: 10. From germline, CDR1 is LGHDT and CDR2 YNNKEL (reference sequence). For the CDR3, the DNA is TGTGCCAGCAGCCAAGTCTTGGCTAGCGGGAGTTTTTACAATGAGCAGTTCTTC. It specifies CASSQVLASGSFYNEQFF.

The chain couples TRBV28 to TRBJ1-1; D may be TRBD1 (5 bases). Trimming shortened V by 7 bases and J by 1 base, and 7 bases separated the two germline ends. The CDR3 has 12 amino acids. Germline-derived CDR1 and CDR2 are MDHEN and SYDVKM. The CDR3 is CASMGPNTEAFF. CDR3 DNA sequence: TGTGCCAGCATGGGGCCGAACACTGAAGCTTTCTTT. The full variable domain, its missing parts supplied by reference TRBV28 and TRBJ1-1, is DVKVTQSSRYLVKRTGEKVFLECVQDMDHENMFWYRQDPGLGLRLIYFSYDVKMKEKGDIPEGYSVSREKKERFSLILESASTNQTSMYLCASMGPNTEAFFGQGTRLTVV.

V and J are TRBV6-1 and TRBJ2-7; D gene unclear. CDR3 size: 12 residues. Germline CDR1 and CDR2: MNHNS and SASEGT. V was cut by 3 bases and J by 3 bases, with 6 bases left in between. Here the CDR3 reads CASSEHSYEQYF. CDR3 in DNA: TGTGCCAGCAGTGAGCACAGCTACGAGCAGTACTTC.

CDR3 region: CASSLGLAGGVNEQFF. In DNA, the CDR3 is TGTGCCAGCAGCTTAGGGTTAGCGGGAGGGGTCAATGAGCAGTTCTTC. V usage is TRBV7-3 and J usage is TRBJ2-1; 11 nucleotides align to TRBD2. From germline, CDR1 is SGHTA and CDR2 FQGTGA. This CDR3 has 16 amino acids. The ends lost 2 bases at V and 6 bases at J; junction bases unmatched: 6.

The V call is TRBV5-5, the J call TRBJ1-2; tentative D call: TRBD1 (5 bases). The CDR3 spans 15 residues. CDR1 and CDR2 from the germline V gene are SGHKS and YYEKEE (reference sequence). The V and J ends lost 3 bases and 4 bases respectively, with 16 bases between them. This chain's CDR3 is CASSSSRGSSYGYTF. The CDR3 DNA reads TGTGCCAGCAGCTCATCCCGGGGGAGCAGCTATGGCTACACCTTC.

This clone occurred once. The chain carries TRBV28 and TRBJ2-5; TRBD2 agrees at 14 bases. Trimming at V came to 6 bases and at J to 1 base, leaving 7 bases not matched to a gene. The CDR3 loop spans 17 amino acids. Germline lookup yields CDR1 MDHEN and CDR2 SYDVKM. The CDR3 nucleotides are TGTGCCAGCAGGATCGGGACTAGCGGGAGTTTCCAAGAGACCCAGTACTTC. It specifies CASRIGTSGSFQETQYF.

The chain recombines TRBV3-1 (or the pseudogene TRBV3-2) with TRBJ2-7; 8 bases map to TRBD1. After removal of 4 bases from V and 2 bases from J, the junction contained 4 bases not matched to a gene. The CDR3 is 14 amino acids. Germline V gene data show CDR1 as LGHDT and CDR2 as YNNKEL (reference sequence). CDR3 residues: CASSRQGAPYEQYF. In DNA form, the CDR3 reads TGTGCCAGCAGCCGGCAGGGGGCCCCCTACGAGCAGTACTTC.

This clone occurred a few times. This chain connects TRBV7-2 to TRBJ2-7, with 7 bases identical to TRBD2. This CDR3 has 14 residues. Looked up from germline, CDR1 is SGHTA and CDR2 is FQGNSA. With V trimmed by 3 bases and J by 0 bases, 2 bases remained unmatched. Here the CDR3 reads CASSFLADSYEQYF. CDR3 coding DNA: TGTGCCAGCAGCTTTCTAGCGGACTCCTACGAGCAGTACTTC.

This chain links TRBV12-3 or TRBV12-4 with TRBJ1-2; TRBD1 agrees at 8 bases. CDR3 size: 13 residues. With 6 bases clipped from V and 8 bases from J, the junction kept 8 bases outside the gene matches. The CDR3 spells CASSPTDRGGYTF. The CDR3 coding sequence is TGTGCCAGCAGCCCAACCGACAGGGGCGGCTACACCTTC.

The V and J genes are TRBV18 and TRBJ1-1; the D is unclear. V was trimmed by 6 bases and J by 7 bases, leaving 18 bases between them. The CDR3 is made up of 14 amino acids. Germline V gene sequence: CDR1 KGHSH, CDR2 LQKENI. CDR3 in amino acids: CASSSYGINYEAFF. The CDR3 nucleotides are TGTGCCAGCTCTAGTTACGGCATAAACTATGAAGCTTTCTTT.

This chain connects TRBV19 to TRBJ2-1; the match to TRBD1 covers 9 bases. Germline CDR1 LNHDA, CDR2 SQIVND (reference sequence). The ends lost 4 bases at V and 7 bases at J; junction bases unmatched: 8. The CDR3 has 15 amino acids. This CDR3 is CASSSYGTGLNEQFF. The CDR3 region has the DNA TGTGCCAGTAGTAGTTACGGGACAGGGTTAAATGAGCAGTTCTTC.

The CDR3: CASSHRQAWTGELFF. The CDR3 coding sequence is TGTGCCAGCAGTCACCGACAGGCTTGGACCGGGGAGCTGTTTTTT. This chain connects TRBV6-2 or TRBV6-3 to TRBJ2-2; a possible D gene is TRBD1 (6 bases). The ends were cut back, 5 bases at V and 5 bases at J, with 15 bases in the middle. The length of the CDR3 is 15 residues. Germline values: CDR1 MNHEY, CDR2 SVGEGT.

The chain recombines TRBV11-3 with TRBJ2-3, with D maybe TRBD2 (7 bases). Germline CDR1 reads SGHNT; CDR2 reads YENEEA. V lost 0 bases, J lost 2 bases, and 12 bases lay in between. The CDR3 loop spans 16 amino acids. The DNA of the CDR3 is TGTGCCAGCAGCTTAGATGGGGGGGCTATCACAGATACGCAGTATTTT. This sequence encodes CASSLDGGAITDTQYF.

The chain couples TRBV7-9 to TRBJ2-7; 7 bases line up with TRBD1. With 4 bases clipped from V and 7 bases from J, the junction kept 13 bases outside the gene matches. CDR1 SEHNR and CDR2 FQNEAQ come from the germline V gene (reference sequence). The CDR3 loop spans 15 amino acids. The CDR3 sequence is CASSSTGDSRSEQYF. CDR3 DNA: TGTGCCAGCAGCTCTACCGGGGACAGTAGGTCGGAGCAGTACTTC.